What follows describes a single T cell receptor beta chain. The protocol was immunoSEQ multiplex PCR, while the TCRdb copy is restricted to in-frame clones and leaves out a portion. The sample holds approximately 330,000 clones, about 73% seen once. The record originates from a study of shared clonotypes between healthy human individuals. V shed 5 bases and J shed 9 bases, with 8 bases lying between them. This CDR3 spans 11 amino acids. The germline V gene encodes CDR1 SGHTA and CDR2 FQGTGA. A split of CD4+ cells into CD45RA+ naive and CD45RA-negative memory subsets was performed. The sequenced material came from memory CD4+ T cells sorted from blood. Subset noted: CD45RA-negative fraction. The rearrangement links TRBV7-3 to TRBJ2-1; D is possibly TRBD2 (5 bases). The origin of this receptor is a man aged 25 to 40 in good health. CDR3 nucleotide sequence: TGTGCCAGCAGCGACGGAGGTGAGCAGTTCTTC. It encodes CASSDGGEQFF.